This T cell receptor (beta chain) was captured in a study of OX40 agonist ivuxolimab in advanced cancers. Study at large: In this cohort, patients received ivuxolimab, an agonistic anti-OX40 (CD134) antibody. General study results and limits: At 0.1 to 3.0 mg/kg and by week 6, CD4+ and CD8+ T cells in the blood had expanded clonally. Expanded peripheral T cells had an undetermined antigen specificity. Low normalized clonal expansion also occurred in some nonresponding patients.

The data were produced by immunoSEQ multiplex PCR, yet TCRdb's version contains in-frame clones alone and is incomplete. The sample lists more than 35,000 clones, over 75% occurring once. The CDR3 has 14 amino acids. Between the trimmed V and J ends, which lost 1 base and 2 bases, there was a span of 7 bases. Looked up from germline, CDR1 is MGHRA and CDR2 is YSYEKL. This clone has a single count. The antigen is undetermined. V gene TRBV4-1 combines with J gene TRBJ2-3; D uncertain. This specimen consisted of CD4+ or CD8+ T cells sorted from blood, obtained in a trial of the OX40 agonist ivuxolimab. The clonotype comes from an adult with an advanced solid tumor such as melanoma, head and neck, liver or kidney cancer. Here the CDR3 reads CASSQAADTDTQYF. CDR3 DNA: TGCGCCAGCAGCCAAGCCGCTGACACAGATACGCAGTATTTT.